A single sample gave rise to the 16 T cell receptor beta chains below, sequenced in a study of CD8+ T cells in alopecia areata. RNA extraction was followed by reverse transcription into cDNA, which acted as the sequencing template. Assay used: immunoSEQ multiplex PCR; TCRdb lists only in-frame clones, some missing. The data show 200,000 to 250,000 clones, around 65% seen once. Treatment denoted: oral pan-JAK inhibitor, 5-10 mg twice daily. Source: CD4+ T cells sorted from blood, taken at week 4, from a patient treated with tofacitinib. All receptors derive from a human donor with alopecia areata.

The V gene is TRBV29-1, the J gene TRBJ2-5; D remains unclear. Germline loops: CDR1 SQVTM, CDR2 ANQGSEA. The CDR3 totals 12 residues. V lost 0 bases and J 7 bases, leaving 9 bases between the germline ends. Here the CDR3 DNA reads TGCAGCGTTGAAGACCCGAAGTGGACCCAGTACTTC. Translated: CSVEDPKWTQYF.

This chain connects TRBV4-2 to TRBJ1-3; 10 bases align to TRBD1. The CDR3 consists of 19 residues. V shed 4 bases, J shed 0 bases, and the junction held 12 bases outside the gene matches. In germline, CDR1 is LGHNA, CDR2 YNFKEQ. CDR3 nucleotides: TGTGCCAGCAGCCCAGCTCCACCGGGACAGGGGATCTCTGGAAACACCATATATTTT. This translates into CASSPAPPGQGISGNTIYF.

The CDR3 is CASSLMQGVYTEAFF. The CDR3 DNA reads as TGTGCCAGCAGCTTGATGCAGGGGGTGTACACTGAAGCTTTCTTT. This rearrangement joins TRBV5-6 to TRBJ1-1; 7 nucleotides align to TRBD1. The V and J ends lost 1 base and 3 bases, in that order; junction bases with no gene match: 6. This CDR3 is built from 15 residues. The germline gives CDR1 SGHDT, CDR2 YYEEEE.

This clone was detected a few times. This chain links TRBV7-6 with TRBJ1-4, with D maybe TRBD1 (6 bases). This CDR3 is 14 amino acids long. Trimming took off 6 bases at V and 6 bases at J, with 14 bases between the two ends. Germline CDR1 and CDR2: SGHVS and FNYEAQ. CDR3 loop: CASSIGGRDEKLFF. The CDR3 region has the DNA TGTGCCAGCAGTATAGGGGGAAGGGATGAAAAACTGTTTTTT. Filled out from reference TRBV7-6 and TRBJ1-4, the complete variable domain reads GAGVSQSPRYKVTKRGQDVALRCDPISGHVSLYWYRQALGQGPEFLTYFNYEAQQDKSGLPNDRFSAERPEGSISTLTIQRTEQRDSAMYRCASSIGGRDEKLFFGSGTQLSVL.

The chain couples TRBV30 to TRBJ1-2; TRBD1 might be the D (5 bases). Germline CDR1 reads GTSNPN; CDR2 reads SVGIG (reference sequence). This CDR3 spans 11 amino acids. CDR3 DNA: TGTGCGTCGCAGGGTAACTATGGCTACACCTTC. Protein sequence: CASQGNYGYTF.

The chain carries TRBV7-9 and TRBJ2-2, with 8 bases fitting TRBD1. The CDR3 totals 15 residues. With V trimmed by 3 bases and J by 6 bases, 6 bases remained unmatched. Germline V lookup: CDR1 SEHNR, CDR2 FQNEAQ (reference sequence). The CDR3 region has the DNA TGTGCCAGCAGCTTGCGACAGGGGTCTGCCGGGGAGCTGTTTTTT. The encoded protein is CASSLRQGSAGELFF.

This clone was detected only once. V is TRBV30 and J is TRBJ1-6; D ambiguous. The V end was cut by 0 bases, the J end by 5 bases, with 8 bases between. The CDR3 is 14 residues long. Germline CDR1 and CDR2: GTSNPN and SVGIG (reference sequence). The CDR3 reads CAWSVTSNNSPLHF. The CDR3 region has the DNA TGTGCCTGGAGTGTAACCAGTAATAATTCACCCCTCCACTTT.

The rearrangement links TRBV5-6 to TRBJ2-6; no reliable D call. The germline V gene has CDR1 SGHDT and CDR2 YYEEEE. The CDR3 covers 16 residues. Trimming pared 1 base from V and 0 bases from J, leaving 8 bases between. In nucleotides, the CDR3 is TGTGCCAGCAGCTTGTCCAGTCTCTCTGGGGCCAACGTCCTGACTTTC. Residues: CASSLSSLSGANVLTF.

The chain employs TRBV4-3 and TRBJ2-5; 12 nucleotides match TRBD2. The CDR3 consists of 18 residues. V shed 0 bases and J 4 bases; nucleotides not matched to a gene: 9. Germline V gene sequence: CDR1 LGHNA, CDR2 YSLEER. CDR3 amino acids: CASSQEVASGGAGETQYF. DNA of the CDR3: TGCGCCAGCAGCCAAGAGGTGGCTAGCGGGGGGGCCGGAGAGACCCAGTACTTC.

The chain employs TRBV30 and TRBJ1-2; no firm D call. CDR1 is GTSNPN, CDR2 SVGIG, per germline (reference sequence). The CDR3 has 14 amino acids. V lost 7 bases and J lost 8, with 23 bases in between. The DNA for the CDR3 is TGTGCCTCCCAATCGGGGATCGTATCAGAGGGCTACACCTTC. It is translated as CASQSGIVSEGYTF.

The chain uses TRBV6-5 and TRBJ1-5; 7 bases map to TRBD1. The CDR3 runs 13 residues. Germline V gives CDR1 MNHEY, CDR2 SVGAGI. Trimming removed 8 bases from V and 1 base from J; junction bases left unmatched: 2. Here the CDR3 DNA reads TGTGCCAGCTCGACAGGGAGCAATCAGCCCCAGCATTTT. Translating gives CASSTGSNQPQHF.

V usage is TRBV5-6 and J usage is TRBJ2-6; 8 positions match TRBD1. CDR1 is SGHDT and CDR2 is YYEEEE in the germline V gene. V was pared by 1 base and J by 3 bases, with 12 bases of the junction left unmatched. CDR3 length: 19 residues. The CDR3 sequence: CASSLTLGQGWFGANVLTF. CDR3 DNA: TGTGCCAGCAGCTTGACCTTAGGACAGGGTTGGTTTGGGGCCAACGTCCTGACTTTC.

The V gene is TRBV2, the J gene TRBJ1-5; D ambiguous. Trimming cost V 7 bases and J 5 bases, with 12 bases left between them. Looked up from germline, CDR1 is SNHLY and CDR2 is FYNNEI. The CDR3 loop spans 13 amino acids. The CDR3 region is CASNFGGYQPQHF. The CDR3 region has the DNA TGTGCCAGCAACTTCGGAGGGTATCAGCCCCAGCATTTT.

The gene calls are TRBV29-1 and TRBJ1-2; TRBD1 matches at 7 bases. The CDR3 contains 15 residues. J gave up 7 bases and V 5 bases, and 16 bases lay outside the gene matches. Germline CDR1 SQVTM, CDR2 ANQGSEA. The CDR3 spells CSVYPGTTTGSGYTF. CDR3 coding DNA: TGCAGCGTTTATCCAGGGACCACGACAGGGTCTGGCTACACCTTC.

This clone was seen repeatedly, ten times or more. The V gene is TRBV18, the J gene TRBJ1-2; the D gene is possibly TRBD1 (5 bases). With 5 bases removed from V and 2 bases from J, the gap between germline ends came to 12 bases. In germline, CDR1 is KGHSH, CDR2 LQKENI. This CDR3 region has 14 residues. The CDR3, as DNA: TGTGCCAGCTCAACTTCACGGGACAACTATGGCTACACCTTC. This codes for CASSTSRDNYGYTF.

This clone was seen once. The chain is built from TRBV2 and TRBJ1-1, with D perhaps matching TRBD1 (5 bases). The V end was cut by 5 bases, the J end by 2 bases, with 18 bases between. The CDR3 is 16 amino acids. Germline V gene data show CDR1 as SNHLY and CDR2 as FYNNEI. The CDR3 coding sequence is TGTGCCAGCAGTCGGAAGGGGAATCTGCTTAACACTGAAGCTTTCTTT. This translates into CASSRKGNLLNTEAFF.